This T cell receptor beta chain appears in the sequencing data of a study of cytomegalovirus exposure and HLA in healthy donors. Researchers ran the PCR with 60 Vbeta and 13 Jbeta primers. Only in-frame clones appear in the TCRdb table, and some are missing; sequencing was by immunoSEQ multiplex PCR. The sample has approximately 100,000 clones, around 84% seen once. The CDR3 loop spans 13 amino acids. The V gene's germline CDR1 is LNHDA and CDR2 SQIVND (reference sequence). Deletions cut 9 bases from V and 3 bases from J, with 12 bases between. Material for sequencing was PBMCs. The sequence was collected from a woman aged 18-35 years in good health and CMV-seronegative. The chain joins TRBV19 to TRBJ2-1; possibly TRBD2 for D (6 bases). The CDR3 DNA sequence: TGTGCCAGCGGGGGTAGTATCTACAATGAGCAGTTCTTC. Protein sequence: CASGGSIYNEQFF.